A selection of T cell receptor beta chains follows, all from one sample in a study of CD8 T cells in Susac syndrome. Each CDR3 protein gets one entry after TCRdb re-called the immunoSEQ multiplex PCR reads with MiXCR. Of some 150,000 distinct CDR3 sequences in the sample, around 95% were seen once. Specimen: CD4+ T cells from PBMCs. The receptors here all came from a human donor with Susac syndrome. CDR3s include the opening cysteine and the closing phenylalanine or tryptophan. D genes are given only for firm matches. Rows may omit the clone size; those that give it use once, few, many or a size class.

V	D	size	J	CDR3	DNA
TRBV28	-	-	TRBJ2-7	CASSRRYEQYF	TGTGCCAGCAGTAGGCGCTACGAGCAGTACTTC
TRBV3-1	-	-	TRBJ2-2	CASSPTSTANTGELFF	TGTGCCAGCAGCCCCACTAGCACTGCGAACACCGGGGAGCTGTTTTTT
TRBV20-1	TRBD2	-	TRBJ2-2	CSAITSGGTGELFF	TGCAGTGCCATTACTAGCGGGGGGACCGGGGAGCTGTTTTTT
TRBV3-1	-	-	TRBJ2-2	CASSQDGLSLNTGELFF	TGTGCCAGCAGCCAAGATGGACTAAGTCTTAACACCGGGGAGCTGTTTTTT
TRBV5-1	-	-	TRBJ2-1	CASSLGPGNEQFF	TGCGCCAGCAGCTTGGGACCGGGCAATGAGCAGTTCTTC
TRBV5-1	TRBD2	-	TRBJ2-5	CASVTSGSSQDTQYF	TGCGCCAGCGTGACTAGCGGGAGTAGCCAGGACACCCAGTACTTC
TRBV14	-	-	TRBJ2-3	CASSPPGAWTDTQYF	TGTGCCAGCAGCCCACCCGGGGCATGGACAGATACGCAGTATTTT
TRBV30	-	once	TRBJ1-2	CAWSKGHYGYTF	TGTGCCTGGAGTAAGGGGCACTATGGCTACACCTTC
TRBV28	-	-	TRBJ2-1	CASRANIDEQFF	TGTGCCAGCAGGGCAAATATTGATGAGCAGTTCTTC
TRBV7-2	TRBD2	-	TRBJ2-7	CASSSTSRAYEQYF	TGTGCCAGCAGCTCGACTAGCCGCGCCTACGAGCAGTACTTC
TRBV7-3	-	-	TRBJ2-5	CASSLDNTGAQYF	TGTGCCAGCAGCTTAGACAACACGGGGGCCCAGTACTTC
TRBV30	-	-	TRBJ1-2	CAWSAGSVDNYGYTF	TGTGCCTGGAGTGCAGGTAGCGTCGATAACTATGGCTACACCTTC
TRBV5-1	-	-	TRBJ2-2	CASRRDAANTGELFF	TGCGCCAGCAGAAGAGACGCCGCGAACACCGGGGAGCTGTTTTTT
TRBV20-1	TRBD2	-	TRBJ2-5	CSAAGLAGGQETQYF	TGCAGTGCGGCGGGACTAGCGGGGGGCCAAGAGACCCAGTACTTC
TRBV7-3	-	-	TRBJ2-5	CASSLNRLETQYF	TGTGCCAGCAGCTTAAATAGGCTAGAGACCCAGTACTTC
TRBV29-1	-	-	TRBJ1-2	CSVYYRAIGYTF	TGCAGCGTCTATTACAGGGCTATTGGCTACACCTTC
TRBV6-4	TRBD2	-	TRBJ2-3	CASSDCLAGAGDTQYF	TGTGCCAGCAGTGACTGTCTAGCGGGGGCCGGGGATACGCAGTATTTT
TRBV9	-	-	TRBJ1-1	CASSNPAEAEAFF	TGTGCCAGCAGCAATCCGGCAGAGGCTGAAGCTTTCTTT
TRBV13	TRBD1	-	TRBJ1-2	CASSHQGAGGYTF	TGTGCCAGCAGCCATCAGGGGGCAGGTGGCTACACCTTC
TRBV29-1	TRBD1	once	TRBJ1-2	CSGTTGYYGYTF	TGCAGCGGGACGACAGGGTACTATGGCTACACCTTC
TRBV28	TRBD1	-	TRBJ2-1	CAIPGQGRNEQFF	TGTGCCATTCCGGGACAGGGTAGGAATGAGCAGTTCTTC
TRBV20-1	TRBD2	-	TRBJ2-3	CSASLRAGGDTQYF	TGCAGTGCTAGTCTGAGGGCGGGGGGAGATACGCAGTATTTT
TRBV9	-	-	TRBJ1-1	CASSVGPGYPLNTEAFF	TGTGCCAGCAGCGTAGGACCGGGTTACCCACTGAACACTGAAGCTTTCTTT
TRBV5-1	-	few	TRBJ2-2	CASSAGSGTGELFF	TGCGCCAGCAGCGCGGGGTCGGGCACCGGGGAGCTGTTTTTT
TRBV12-3/TRBV12-4	TRBD1	-	TRBJ1-4	CASSYQGVKLFF	TGTGCCAGCAGTTACCAGGGGGTAAAACTGTTTTTT
TRBV11-3	TRBD1	-	TRBJ1-1	CASSPYRGTEAFF	TGTGCCAGCAGCCCGTACAGGGGCACTGAAGCTTTCTTT
TRBV5-6	-	-	TRBJ1-2	CASSGMDGLNYGYTF	TGTGCCAGCAGCGGGATGGACGGACTCAACTATGGCTACACCTTC
TRBV5-4	TRBD2	once	TRBJ2-3	CASSPRTSGRYRTDTQYF	TGTGCCAGCAGCCCCCGGACTAGCGGGAGATATCGTACAGATACGCAGTATTTT
TRBV29-1	-	-	TRBJ2-2	CSVDPAGELFF	TGCAGCGTTGACCCCGCTGGGGAGCTGTTTTTT
TRBV30	-	-	TRBJ2-3	CAWRVALGPDTQYF	TGTGCCTGGAGGGTTGCCCTTGGGCCGGATACGCAGTATTTT
TRBV7-2	-	-	TRBJ1-1	CASSLAIQGNTEAFF	TGTGCCAGCAGCTTAGCGATTCAGGGAAATACTGAAGCTTTCTTT
TRBV30	-	-	TRBJ1-1	CAWSVKVTEAFF	TGTGCCTGGAGTGTAAAGGTCACTGAAGCTTTCTTT
TRBV30	-	once	TRBJ1-6	CAWNGDVLSPLHF	TGTGCCTGGAATGGGGACGTCCTCTCACCCCTCCACTTT
TRBV7-2	TRBD2	-	TRBJ2-1	CASSYETSGGHNEQFF	TGTGCCAGCAGCTATGAGACTAGCGGGGGTCACAATGAGCAGTTCTTC
TRBV7-8	TRBD2	once	TRBJ2-3	CASSYRLAGGPWDTQYF	TGTGCCAGCAGTTACAGACTAGCGGGAGGGCCATGGGATACGCAGTATTTT
TRBV9	TRBD1	-	TRBJ2-1	CASSLQGAPYNEQFF	TGTGCCAGCAGCTTACAGGGGGCCCCCTACAATGAGCAGTTCTTC
TRBV7-3	-	-	TRBJ2-1	CASSPPMDNEQFF	TGTGCCAGCAGCCCCCCCATGGACAATGAGCAGTTCTTC
TRBV4-1	-	-	TRBJ1-2	CASSQEYQGSGGYTF	TGCGCCAGCAGCCAAGAGTATCAGGGGTCGGGTGGCTACACCTTC
TRBV28	-	-	TRBJ2-6	CASTTGAGPTGANVLTF	TGTGCCAGCACCACCGGGGCAGGCCCCACTGGGGCCAACGTCCTGACTTTC
TRBV15	TRBD2	-	TRBJ2-3	CATSRNQAGGRTDTQYF	TGTGCCACCAGCAGAAACCAAGCGGGGGGACGCACAGATACGCAGTATTTT
TRBV12-3/TRBV12-4	TRBD1	-	TRBJ2-5	CASSQNGQGETQYF	TGTGCCAGCAGCCAAAACGGACAGGGGGAGACCCAGTACTTC